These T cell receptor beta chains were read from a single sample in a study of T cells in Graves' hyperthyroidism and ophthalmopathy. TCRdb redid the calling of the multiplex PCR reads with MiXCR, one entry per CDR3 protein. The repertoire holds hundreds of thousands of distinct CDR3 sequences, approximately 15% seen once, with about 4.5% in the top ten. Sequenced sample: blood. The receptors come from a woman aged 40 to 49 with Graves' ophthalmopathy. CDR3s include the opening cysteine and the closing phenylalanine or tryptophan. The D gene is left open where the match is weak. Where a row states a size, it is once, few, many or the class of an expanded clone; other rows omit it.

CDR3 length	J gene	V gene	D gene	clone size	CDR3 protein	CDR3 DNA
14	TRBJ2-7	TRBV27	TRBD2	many	CASSASGRGGEQYF	TGTGCCAGCAGTGCTAGCGGGAGGGGTGGTGAGCAGTACTTC
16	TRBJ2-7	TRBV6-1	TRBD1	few	CASSRRDRGAPYEQYF	TGTGCCAGCAGTCGCCGGGACAGGGGCGCCCCCTACGAGCAGTACTTC
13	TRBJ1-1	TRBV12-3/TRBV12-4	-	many	CASRGPGGTEAFF	TGTGCCAGCAGGGGTCCCGGGGGCACTGAAGCTTTCTTT
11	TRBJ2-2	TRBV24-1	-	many	CATTSGGELFF	TGTGCCACCACCTCAGGGGGGGAGCTGTTTTTT
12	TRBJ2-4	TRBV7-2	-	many	CASSLDVNIQYF	TGTGCCAGCAGCTTAGATGTCAACATTCAGTACTTC
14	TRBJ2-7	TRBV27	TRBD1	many	CASSSTRTGVEQYF	TGTGCCAGCAGTTCGACCCGGACAGGGGTCGAGCAGTACTTC
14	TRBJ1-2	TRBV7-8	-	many	CASSFGTEVYGYTF	TGTGCCAGCAGCTTCGGGACGGAGGTCTATGGCTACACCTTC
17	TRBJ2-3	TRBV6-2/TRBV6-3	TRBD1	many	CASSPGQGVKSTDTQYF	TGTGCCAGCAGTCCGGGACAGGGGGTCAAGAGCACAGATACGCAGTATTTT
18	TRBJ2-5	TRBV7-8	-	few	CASSLAVGDLRTEETQYF	TGTGCCAGCAGCTTAGCGGTCGGAGACTTGAGAACTGAAGAGACCCAGTACTTC
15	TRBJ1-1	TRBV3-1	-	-	CASSRTQVSARGAFF	TGTGCCAGCAGCCGCACCCAAGTATCGGCAAGAGGAGCTTTCTTT
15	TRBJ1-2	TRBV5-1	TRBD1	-	CASSTTGTENYGYTF	TGCGCCAGCAGCACTACAGGGACAGAAAACTATGGCTACACCTTC
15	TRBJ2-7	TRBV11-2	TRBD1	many	CASSIRGTESYEQYF	TGTGCCAGCAGCATAAGGGGGACAGAGTCCTACGAGCAGTACTTC
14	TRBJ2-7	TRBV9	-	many	CASSLDSYSYEQYF	TGTGCCAGCAGCCTTGACAGCTACTCCTACGAGCAGTACTTC
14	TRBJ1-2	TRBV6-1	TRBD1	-	CASSPDRPNYGYTF	TGTGCCAGCAGCCCGGACAGGCCTAACTATGGCTACACCTTC
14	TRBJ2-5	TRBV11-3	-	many	CASSLRDFQETQYF	TGTGCCAGCAGCCTACGGGATTTTCAAGAGACCCAGTACTTC
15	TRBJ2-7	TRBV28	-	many	CASSLIMGPGQGQYF	TGTGCCAGCAGTTTAATCATGGGCCCGGGGCAGGGGCAGTACTTC
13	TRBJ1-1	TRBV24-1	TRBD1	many	CATSPLDRDEAFF	TGTGCCACCAGTCCCCTCGACAGGGATGAAGCTTTCTTT
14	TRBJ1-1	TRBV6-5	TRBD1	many	CASSWDSGSTEAFF	TGTGCCAGCAGTTGGGACAGTGGGAGTACTGAAGCTTTCTTT
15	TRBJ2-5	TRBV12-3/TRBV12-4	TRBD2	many	CASTHSGTSFETQYF	TGTGCCAGCACCCACTCCGGGACTAGCTTCGAGACCCAGTACTTC
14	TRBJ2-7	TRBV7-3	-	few	CASSPEGQKGEQYF	TGTGCCAGCAGCCCCGAAGGCCAGAAGGGCGAGCAGTACTTC
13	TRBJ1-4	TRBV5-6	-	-	CAGSLGTGEKLFF	TGTGCCGGCAGCTTGGGGACCGGAGAAAAACTGTTTTTT
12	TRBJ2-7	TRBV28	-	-	CATLDSAYEQYF	TGTGCCACCCTTGACAGCGCCTACGAGCAGTACTTC
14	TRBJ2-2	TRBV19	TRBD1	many	CASSIRQGTGELFF	TGTGCCAGTAGTATAAGACAGGGAACCGGGGAGCTGTTTTTT
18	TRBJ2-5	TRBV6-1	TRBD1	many	CASSEVHSPTGDGETQYF	TGTGCCAGCAGTGAAGTCCATTCCCCGACAGGGGACGGGGAGACCCAGTACTTC
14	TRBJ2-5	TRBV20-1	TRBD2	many	CSASGRDTQETQYF	TGCAGTGCTAGCGGGAGGGATACGCAAGAGACCCAGTACTTC
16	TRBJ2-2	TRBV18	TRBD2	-	CASSPRTSSPTRELFF	TGTGCCAGCTCACCCCGGACTAGCAGCCCCACCCGGGAGCTGTTTTTT
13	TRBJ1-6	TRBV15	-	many	CATSRDPQSPLHF	TGTGCCACCAGCAGAGATCCCCAATCACCCCTCCACTTT
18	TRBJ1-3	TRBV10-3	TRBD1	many	CAISRRKIDRASGNTIYF	TGTGCCATCAGTCGTCGTAAAATAGACAGGGCCTCTGGAAACACCATATATTTT